This entry lists 11 T cell receptor beta chains sequenced from one sample in a study of post-analysis software for immune sequencing data. Whole-study findings and limits: Higher frequency in patients than in controls was seen for five TRBV segments, with TRBV5-6, TRBV5-1 and TRBV20-1 among them.

Unique molecular identifiers were present in the TCR beta cDNA libraries. One entry per CDR3 protein, called by TCRdb with MiXCR from the PCR reads. Among hundreds of thousands of distinct CDR3 sequences listed, roughly 58% were seen once. These TCRs are of unknown antigen specificity. Sequencing input: blood. The receptors derive from a girl aged 5 to 17 with multiple sclerosis.

There are a few counts of this clonotype. The genes are TRBV5-1 and TRBJ2-7; 9 bases are shared with TRBD2. This CDR3 comprises 16 residues. Trimming at V came to 4 bases and at J to 1 base, leaving 9 bases not matched to a gene. CDR1 and CDR2 (germline): SGHRS, YFSETQ. Here the CDR3 DNA reads TGCGCCAGCAGCGAACTCCTAGCGGGGTCATCCTACGAGCAGTACTTC. Protein sequence: CASSELLAGSSYEQYF.

The chain is built from TRBV20-1 and TRBJ2-7; maybe TRBD1 (6 bases). Trimming shortened V by 4 bases and J by 7 bases, and 8 bases separated the two germline ends. Germline-derived CDR1 and CDR2 are DFQATT and SNEGSKA (reference sequence). The CDR3 runs to 10 residues. This CDR3 is CSATGEEQYF. In DNA form, the CDR3 reads TGCAGTGCTACAGGGGAGGAGCAGTACTTC.

This clonotype was observed a handful of times. The chain uses TRBV9 and TRBJ2-6; a weak D match, TRBD1 (6 bases). Trimming cost V 4 bases and J 2 bases, with 16 bases left between them. The germline V gene encodes CDR1 SGDLS and CDR2 YYNGEE. CDR3 size: 17 residues. CDR3 nucleotides: TGTGCCAGCAGCCCGCCCCTGAGGGGGACTGGGGCCAACGTCCTGACTTTC. Translated: CASSPPLRGTGANVLTF.

This clonotype has just a few counts. The junction departs from the called germline gene at one end, perhaps through a read error. The chain links TRBV7-9 to TRBJ1-4; 7 nucleotides align to TRBD1. Germline V gene sequence: CDR1 SEHNR, CDR2 FQNEAQ (reference sequence). This CDR3 is built from 16 residues. As DNA, the CDR3 is TGTGCCAGCAGCTCCCCCACAGGGGTTGTTAATGAAAAGCTGTTTTTT. Protein: CASSSPTGVVNEKLFF.

This clonotype came up a few times. The CDR3 bases are TGCAGCGTTGCCTCCGGGACAGTTAATTCACCCCTCCACTTT. Translating gives CSVASGTVNSPLHF. The chain employs TRBV29-1 and TRBJ1-6; 7 positions agree with TRBD1. This CDR3 is built from 14 residues. J gave up 6 bases and V 4 bases, and 6 bases lay outside the gene matches. Germline V CDR1 and CDR2: SQVTM, ANQGSEA.

This clonotype was picked up a small number of times. The CDR3 DNA sequence: TGTGCCAGCAGCCCAGAGGGCGGGAGGCCCTACGAGCAGTACTTC. Its translation is CASSPEGGRPYEQYF. The chain uses TRBV9 and TRBJ2-7, with TRBD2 identical over 8 bases. From germline, CDR1 is SGDLS and CDR2 YYNGEE. V lost 4 bases to trimming and J lost 2 bases; unmatched junction nucleotides: 8. The CDR3 covers 15 residues.

V is TRBV2 and J is TRBJ2-5; TRBD2 is a possible D gene (7 bases). With the DNA end fitting TRBJ2-7 better, the J assignment may be wrong. The CDR3 is 15 amino acids. The germline V gene has CDR1 SNHLY and CDR2 FYNNEI. For the CDR3, the DNA is TGTGCCAGCAGTGGAGCCGAGAGGGGGGGTTACGAGCAGTACTTC. It encodes CASSGAERGGYEQYF.

A few counts support this clonotype. The chain employs TRBV7-2 and TRBJ1-2; 7 nucleotides line up with TRBD1. V lost 11 bases to trimming and J lost 2 bases; unmatched junction nucleotides: 8. Germline lookup yields CDR1 SGHTA and CDR2 FQGNSA. The CDR3 length is 13 residues. The CDR3: CAGNLDRNYGYTF. CDR3 sequence (DNA): TGTGCCGGCAATTTGGACAGGAACTATGGCTACACCTTC.

The J gene is TRBJ1-6, the V gene TRBV12-3 or TRBV12-4; 8 nucleotides match TRBD1. The CDR3 consists of 14 residues. With 7 bases clipped from V and 7 bases from J, the junction kept 6 bases outside the gene matches. CDR3 region: CASTLQGDNSPLHF. For the CDR3, the DNA is TGTGCCAGCACCTTACAGGGGGACAATTCACCCCTCCACTTT.

This rearrangement joins TRBV7-9 to TRBJ2-1, with a tentative D call TRBD2 (6 bases). Trimming removed 5 bases at V and 6 bases at J, with 17 bases between. The CDR3 runs 15 residues. CDR1 and CDR2 (germline): SEHNR, FQNEAQ (reference sequence). In DNA, the CDR3 is TGTGCCAGCAGCGTGGACCGGAGGGCCCCCAATGAGCAGTTCTTC. It codes for CASSVDRRAPNEQFF.

The CDR3 coding sequence is TGTGCCAGCAGTACGTTCCGGGACTCAACGGATCCATATCAGCCCCAGCATTTT. The encoded protein is CASSTFRDSTDPYQPQHF. This chain links TRBV6-1 with TRBJ1-5, with D perhaps TRBD1 (5 bases). Germline V CDR1 and CDR2: MNHNS, SASEGT. Trimming took off 5 bases at V and 5 bases at J, with 25 bases between the two ends. The CDR3 consists of 18 residues.